The 12 T cell receptor beta chains presented below share a single source sample, sequenced in a study of blood T cell repertoires in COVID-19 (dated by TCRdb to the early 2020s). Libraries were prepared through the immunoSEQ multiplex PCR assay. Here the immuneACCESS table is served through TCRdb, limited to in-frame sequences with V and J called. Missing clones are a known gap in these copies; in checked studies unresolved V genes cover under half, and the rest lacks a known reason. The sample has 95,000 to 120,000 clones on record, 71% of them singletons. Around 1.9% of the sample is held by the ten biggest clonotypes. Sequenced sample: peripheral blood. All receptors come from a woman aged 40 to 50 with acute or convalescent COVID-19.

The chain uses TRBV24-1 and TRBJ2-3; D is possibly TRBD1 (6 bases). Trimming pared 4 bases from V and 2 bases from J, leaving 12 bases between. There are 15 residues in the CDR3. Per the germline V gene, CDR1 is KGHDR and CDR2 is SFDVKD. CDR3 nucleotide sequence: TGTGCCACCAGTGAGGGTGACAGGCCCACAGATACGCAGTATTTT. It yields the protein CATSEGDRPTDTQYF.

V is TRBV7-3 and J is TRBJ2-2, with a possible D match to TRBD1 (5 bases). Trimming stripped 8 bases from V and 0 bases from J, with 7 bases between. CDR1 is SGHTA, CDR2 FQGTGA, per germline. The CDR3 length is 13 residues. This CDR3 reads CASSTANTGELFF. In DNA, the CDR3 is TGTGCCAGCTCGACAGCGAACACCGGGGAGCTGTTTTTT.

The chain employs TRBV7-9 and TRBJ1-3, with D hard to call. The CDR3 is made up of 13 amino acids. V was cut by 3 bases and J by 9 bases, with 12 bases left in between. Germline V gene data show CDR1 as SEHNR and CDR2 as FQNEAQ (reference sequence). The CDR3 nucleotides read TGTGCCAGCAGCTTCGCGGAGGTTGGCACCATATATTTT. Its translation is CASSFAEVGTIYF.

This chain uses TRBV7-2 with TRBJ1-2, with a tentative D call TRBD1 (5 bases). CDR1 is SGHTA, CDR2 FQGNSA, per germline. V dropped 6 bases and J dropped 6 bases, with 14 bases sitting between them. This CDR3 is 13 amino acids long. The CDR3 reads CASSPSREDGYTF. The CDR3 DNA is TGTGCCAGCAGTCCGAGCAGGGAGGATGGCTACACCTTC.

The chain joins TRBV11-2 to TRBJ2-7, with D possibly TRBD1 on 5 matching bases. Germline CDR1 is SGHAT and CDR2 is FQNNGV. CDR3 length equals 11 residues. Deletions cut 5 bases from V and 10 bases from J, with 12 bases between. In nucleotides, the CDR3 is TGTGCCAGCAGCCAAGGGGTGTATCAGTACTTC. This sequence encodes CASSQGVYQYF.

About this clone: This sample also contains other DNA sequences that code for the same CDR3. The V and J genes are TRBV18 and TRBJ2-3; the match to TRBD2 covers 10 bases. The CDR3 totals 15 residues. Germline CDR1 reads KGHSH; CDR2 reads LQKENI. V lost 5 bases and J lost 3; bases outside the gene matches: 5. The CDR3 bases are TGTGCCAGCTCATCCCTAGCGGGGGATACAGATACGCAGTATTTT. This encodes CASSSLAGDTDTQYF.

This clone showed up just once. The J gene is TRBJ2-1, the V gene TRBV28; 9 bases map to TRBD2. CDR1 is MDHEN and CDR2 is SYDVKM in the germline V gene. This CDR3 is 14 amino acids long. The ends lost 5 bases at V and 7 bases at J; junction bases unmatched: 6. The CDR3 is CASSPGGGGNEQFF. DNA of the CDR3: TGTGCCAGCAGTCCTGGCGGGGGGGGAAATGAGCAGTTCTTC.

DNA of the CDR3: TGTGCCAGCCTATTTGGGGGACAGCTTGGCTACACCTTC. This codes for CASLFGGQLGYTF. This rearrangement joins TRBV7-3 to TRBJ1-2; 7 bases are shared with TRBD1. V lost 8 bases and J lost 7; bases outside the gene matches: 10. This CDR3 region has 13 residues. CDR1 and CDR2 from the germline V gene are SGHTA and FQGTGA. The full variable domain, rest sourced from reference TRBV7-3 and TRBJ1-2, is GAGVSQTPSNKVTEKGKYVELRCDPISGHTALYWYRQSLGQGPEFLIYFQGTGAADDSGLPNDRFFAVRPEGSVSTLKIQRTERGDSAVYLCASLFGGQLGYTFGSGTRLTVV.

By sample share, this clone is medium-sized (0.01 to 0.1%). V gene TRBV6-4 combines with J gene TRBJ1-6, with TRBD1 matching over 9 bases. The ends lost 6 bases at V and 7 bases at J; junction bases unmatched: 4. The CDR3 runs to 14 residues. Germline assignment: CDR1 MRHNA and CDR2 SNTAGT. The CDR3 region is CASSRDRENSPLHF. CDR3 bases: TGTGCCAGCAGCCGGGACAGGGAGAATTCACCCCTCCACTTT.

The chain carries TRBV5-4 and TRBJ2-7, with 7 bases identical to TRBD1. V was clipped by 4 bases and J by 3 bases; unmatched bases: 7. CDR3 length: 14 amino acids. Per germline, CDR1 SGHNT and CDR2 YYREEE (reference sequence). The CDR3 protein is CASSRQGLSYEQYF. CDR3 DNA sequence: TGTGCCAGCAGCCGACAGGGTCTAAGCTACGAGCAGTACTTC.

The CDR3 DNA reads TGTGCCAGCTCACCACGGGGCCAGACTTACTCAGAGACCCAGTACTTC. It specifies CASSPRGQTYSETQYF. This sequence joins TRBV18 and TRBJ2-5, with D tentatively TRBD1 (5 bases). The V gene lost 1 base and the J gene lost 4 bases, with 16 bases spanning the gap. The CDR3 extends over 16 amino acids. The germline gives CDR1 KGHSH, CDR2 LQKENI.

The chain has TRBV27 and TRBJ2-7; possible D gene TRBD1, 5 bases. Germline CDR1 is MNHEY and CDR2 is SMNVEV (reference sequence). There are 15 residues in the CDR3. V lost 6 bases and J 6 bases, leaving 21 bases between the germline ends. CDR3: CASSSSGPNHGEQYF. CDR3 nucleotide sequence: TGTGCCAGCAGCTCGTCAGGGCCCAACCACGGCGAGCAGTACTTC.